This TCR beta chain is drawn from a study of OX40 agonist ivuxolimab in advanced cancers. Germline V gene lookup returns CDR1 SGHTA and CDR2 FQGNSA. This CDR3 comprises 15 residues. Germline trimming cut 5 bases from V and 6 bases from J; bases unmatched to any gene: 11. Patients with autoimmune history or systemic immunosuppression were excluded. The protocol was immunoSEQ multiplex PCR, while the TCRdb copy is restricted to in-frame clones and leaves out a portion. In the table there are some 90,000 clones, approximately 87% of which are singletons. This rearrangement joins TRBV7-2 to TRBJ2-7, with 9 bases lining up with TRBD1. Material: CD4+ or CD8+ T cells sorted from blood, obtained in a trial of the OX40 agonist ivuxolimab. The receptor's source is an adult with an advanced solid tumor such as melanoma, head and neck, liver or kidney cancer. In nucleotides, the CDR3 is TGTGCCAGCAGCCTCACCCAGACAGGGGGAGCCGAGCAGTACTTC. Translation: CASSLTQTGGAEQYF.